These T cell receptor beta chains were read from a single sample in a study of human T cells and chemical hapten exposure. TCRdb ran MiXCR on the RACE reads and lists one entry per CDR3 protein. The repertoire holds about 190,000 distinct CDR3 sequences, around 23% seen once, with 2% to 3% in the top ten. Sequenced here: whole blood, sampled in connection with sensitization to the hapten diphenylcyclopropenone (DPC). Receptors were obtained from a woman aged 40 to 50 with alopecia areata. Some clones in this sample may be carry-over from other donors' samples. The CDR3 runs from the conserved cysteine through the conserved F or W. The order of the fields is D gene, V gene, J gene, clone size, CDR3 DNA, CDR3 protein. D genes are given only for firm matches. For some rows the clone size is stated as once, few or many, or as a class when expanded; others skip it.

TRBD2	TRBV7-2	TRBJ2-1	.	TGTGCCAGCAGCTTAGAGTGGCTAGCGGGATCCTCCTCCTACAATGAGCAGTTCTTC	CASSLEWLAGSSSYNEQFF
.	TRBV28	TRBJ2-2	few	TGTGCCAGCACCCCACCCAGAGCCCCCGGGGAGCTGTTTTTT	CASTPPRAPGELFF
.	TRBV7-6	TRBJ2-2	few	TGTGCCAGCAGCTTAGCGTTAGACAGCGCGAACACCGGGGAGCTGTTTTTT	CASSLALDSANTGELFF
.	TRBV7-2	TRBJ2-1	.	TGTGCCAGCAACACAGGTCGTTGGGGCGTGACCTACAATGAGCAGTTCTTC	CASNTGRWGVTYNEQFF
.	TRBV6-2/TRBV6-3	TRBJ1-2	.	TGTGCCAGCAGTTATTGGGCTGGCTACACCTTC	CASSYWAGYTF
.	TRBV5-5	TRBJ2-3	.	TGTGCCAGCAGTGGCTACCGGGGCACAGATACGCAGTATTTT	CASSGYRGTDTQYF
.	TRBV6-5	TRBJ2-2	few	TGTGCCAGCAGTCCCAGAACCCCGCGGGAGCTGTTTTTT	CASSPRTPRELFF
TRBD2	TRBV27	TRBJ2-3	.	TGTGCCAGCAGGGAAAAGGGACTAGCGGTCACAGATACGCAGTATTTT	CASREKGLAVTDTQYF
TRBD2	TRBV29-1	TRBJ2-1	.	TGCAGCGTTGAAAGTCTAGCGGTCTACTCCTACAATGAGCAGTTCTTC	CSVESLAVYSYNEQFF
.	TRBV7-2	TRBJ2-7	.	TGTGCCAGCAGCTGGCCCCCTATAGCGACCCTGCCCTACGAGCAGTACTTC	CASSWPPIATLPYEQYF
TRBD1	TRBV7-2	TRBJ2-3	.	TGTGCCAGCAGCTTACAGGGGGCGCAGGGTACAGATACGCAGTATTTT	CASSLQGAQGTDTQYF
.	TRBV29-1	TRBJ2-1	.	TGCAGCGTCCGGCGACAGGAGGAAGGTGAGCAGTTCTTC	CSVRRQEEGEQFF
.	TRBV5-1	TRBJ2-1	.	TGCGCCAGCAGCTTAGTCGGGGCCTCCTACAATGAGCAGTTCTTC	CASSLVGASYNEQFF
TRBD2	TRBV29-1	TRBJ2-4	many	TGCAGCGTCGAACGACTAGCGGGAGGGCCTGTGGCCAAAAACATTCAGTACTTC	CSVERLAGGPVAKNIQYF
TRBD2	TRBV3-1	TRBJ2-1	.	TGTGCCAGCAGCATACGCGGTAGCGGGAGGAATGAGCAGTTCTTC	CASSIRGSGRNEQFF
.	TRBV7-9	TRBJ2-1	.	TGTGCCAGCAGCTCACAACCGGGACTGTACAATGAGCAGTTCTTC	CASSSQPGLYNEQFF
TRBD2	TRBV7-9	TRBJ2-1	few	TGTGCCAGCAGCCCGCGGATGACTAGCAGAACCTACAATGAGCAGTTCTTC	CASSPRMTSRTYNEQFF
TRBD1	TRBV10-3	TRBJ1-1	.	TGTGCCGGACAGGGGGGGAGGAACACTGAAGCTTTCTTT	CAGQGGRNTEAFF
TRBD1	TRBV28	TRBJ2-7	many	TGTGCCAGCAGTTTAAGACAGGGTGGTGAGCAGTACTTC	CASSLRQGGEQYF
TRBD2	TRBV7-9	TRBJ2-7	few	TGTGCCAGCAGCGGACTAGGCGCTACTGAACTCTACGAGCAGTACTTC	CASSGLGATELYEQYF
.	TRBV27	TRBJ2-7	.	TGTGCCAGCCGCGGACTGCCCTACGAGCAGTACTTC	CASRGLPYEQYF
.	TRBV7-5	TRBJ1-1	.	.	CISVPEAPRQVMNTEAFF
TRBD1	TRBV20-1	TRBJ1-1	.	TGCAGTGCTCCGGCGGGACAGGGGGCTAGAGCTTTCTTT	CSAPAGQGARAFF
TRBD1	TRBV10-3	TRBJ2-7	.	TGTGCCATCCGTGGGGACAGATGGCCCGTATCCTACGAGCAGTACTTC	CAIRGDRWPVSYEQYF
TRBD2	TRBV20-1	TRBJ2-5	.	TGCAGTGCTAGGCCCACTAGCGGGCCTCAAGAGACCCAGTACTTC	CSARPTSGPQETQYF
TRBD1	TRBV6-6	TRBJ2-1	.	TGTGCCAGCAGTCCGGGACAGTACAATGAGCAGTTCTTC	CASSPGQYNEQFF
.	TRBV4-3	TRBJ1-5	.	TGCGCCAGCAGCCAAGATTGGCAGATTTTGGGCAATCAGCCCCAGCATTTT	CASSQDWQILGNQPQHF
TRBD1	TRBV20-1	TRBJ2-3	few	TGCAGTGCTCTACAGCCCAGGGGGACCACAGATACGCAGTATTTT	CSALQPRGTTDTQYF
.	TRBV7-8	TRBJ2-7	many	TGTGCCAGCAGCTTAGACGTGGGTACTCCCTACGAGCAGTACTTC	CASSLDVGTPYEQYF
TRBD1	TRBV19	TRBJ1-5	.	TGTGCCAGTGGGGGGGACAGTCATTATAGCAATCAGCCCCAGCATTTT	CASGGDSHYSNQPQHF
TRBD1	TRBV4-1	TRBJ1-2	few	TGCGCCAGCAGCCTCGCACCCACAACAGGGGGCGGTTATGGCTACACCTTC	CASSLAPTTGGGYGYTF
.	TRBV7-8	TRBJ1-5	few	TGTGCCAGCAGCTTAGGTATGTGGGGACTCAATCAGCCCCAGCATTTT	CASSLGMWGLNQPQHF
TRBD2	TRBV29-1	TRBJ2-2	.	TGCAGCGTTGACGGGAGGAGGACCGGGGAGCTGTTTTTT	CSVDGRRTGELFF
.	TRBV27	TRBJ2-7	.	TGTGCCAGCAGTTTATCATTTCGCTACGAGCAGTACTTC	CASSLSFRYEQYF
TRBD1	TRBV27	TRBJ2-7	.	TGTGCCAGCAGGAATCGACAGGGGGCACGCGAGCAGTACTTC	CASRNRQGAREQYF
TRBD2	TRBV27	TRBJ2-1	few	TGTGCCAGCAGACCCGGACTAGCGGGGTACAATGAGCAGTTCTTC	CASRPGLAGYNEQFF
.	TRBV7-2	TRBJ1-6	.	TGTGCCAGCAGCTTAGAGCTCACGGTCCTCCACTTT	CASSLELTVLHF
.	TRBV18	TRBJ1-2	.	TGTGCCAGCTCACCACCCTGGGGGCGAGGATCTAACTATGGCTACACCTTC	CASSPPWGRGSNYGYTF
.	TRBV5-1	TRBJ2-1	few	TGCGCCAGCAGCGAACTAGCTGCGAGCTCATACAATGAGCAGTTCTTC	CASSELAASSYNEQFF
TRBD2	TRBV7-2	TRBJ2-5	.	TGTGCCAGCAGCTTAAGGCTAGCGGCACCAGAGACCCAGTACTTC	CASSLRLAAPETQYF
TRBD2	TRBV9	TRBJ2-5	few	TGTGCCAGCAGTGTACGGGGGGGTGGAGAGACCCAGTACTTC	CASSVRGGGETQYF
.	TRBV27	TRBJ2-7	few	TGTGCCAGCAGTTTTCGGGGGGCCCCCTACGAGCAGTACTTC	CASSFRGAPYEQYF
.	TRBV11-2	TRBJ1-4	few	TGTGCCAGCAGCCCGCCCAGGGCTAATGAAAAACTGTTTTTT	CASSPPRANEKLFF
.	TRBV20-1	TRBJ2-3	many	TGCAGTGCTAGTCCCGGGACCAACACAGATACGCAGTATTTT	CSASPGTNTDTQYF
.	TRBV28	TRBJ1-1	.	TGTGCCAGCAGTTTCTCCTCGGGGGGAACCACTGAAGCTTTCTTT	CASSFSSGGTTEAFF
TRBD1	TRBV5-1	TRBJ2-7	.	TGCGCCAGCAGCACCGGACAGGGGGCGGAGGAGCAGTACTTC	CASSTGQGAEEQYF
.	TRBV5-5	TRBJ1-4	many	TGTGCCAGCAGCTTGACCGGGACGGAGCCTGAAAAACTGTTTTTT	CASSLTGTEPEKLFF
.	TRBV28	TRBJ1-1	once	TGTGCCAGCAGTTTCTATGGCAGTAACACTGAAGCTTTCTTT	CASSFYGSNTEAFF
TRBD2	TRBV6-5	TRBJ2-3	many	TGTGCCAGCAGTCAAGCGGGAGGGCTTGCAGATACGCAGTATTTT	CASSQAGGLADTQYF
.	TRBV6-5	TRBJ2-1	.	TGTGCCAGCAATGCGGGACAAGGGGTGTCAAATGAGCAGTTCTTC	CASNAGQGVSNEQFF